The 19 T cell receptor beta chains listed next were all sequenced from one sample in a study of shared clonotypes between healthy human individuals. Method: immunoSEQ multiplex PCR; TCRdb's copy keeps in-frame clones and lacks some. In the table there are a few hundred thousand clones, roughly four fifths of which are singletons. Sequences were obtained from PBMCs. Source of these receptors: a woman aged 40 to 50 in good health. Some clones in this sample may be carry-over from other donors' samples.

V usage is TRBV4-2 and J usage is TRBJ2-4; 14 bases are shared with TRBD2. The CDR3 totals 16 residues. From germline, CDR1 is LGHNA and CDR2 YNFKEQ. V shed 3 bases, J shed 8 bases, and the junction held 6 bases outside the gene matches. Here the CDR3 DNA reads TGTGCCAGCAGCCAGGGACTAGCGGGAGTGGGGTACATTCAGTACTTC. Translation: CASSQGLAGVGYIQYF.

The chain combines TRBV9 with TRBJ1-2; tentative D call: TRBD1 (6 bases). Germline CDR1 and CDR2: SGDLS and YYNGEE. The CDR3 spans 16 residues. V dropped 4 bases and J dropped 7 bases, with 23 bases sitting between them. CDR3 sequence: CASSPWDNPPSGGYTF. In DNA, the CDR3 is TGTGCCAGCAGCCCTTGGGACAACCCCCCCTCGGGTGGCTACACCTTC.

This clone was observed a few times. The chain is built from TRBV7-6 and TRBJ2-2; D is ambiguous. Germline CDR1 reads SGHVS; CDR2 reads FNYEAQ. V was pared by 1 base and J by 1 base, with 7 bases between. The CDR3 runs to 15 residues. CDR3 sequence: CASSLEGLNTGELFF. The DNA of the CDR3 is TGTGCCAGCAGCTTAGAAGGATTGAACACCGGGGAGCTGTTTTTT.

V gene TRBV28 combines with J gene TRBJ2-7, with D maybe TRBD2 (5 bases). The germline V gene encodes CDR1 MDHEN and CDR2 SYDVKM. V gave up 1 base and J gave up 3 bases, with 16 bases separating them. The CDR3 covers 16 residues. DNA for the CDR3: TGTGCCAGCAGTTTATCCCACGCTCCCCGGGGCTACGAGCAGTACTTC. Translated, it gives CASSLSHAPRGYEQYF.

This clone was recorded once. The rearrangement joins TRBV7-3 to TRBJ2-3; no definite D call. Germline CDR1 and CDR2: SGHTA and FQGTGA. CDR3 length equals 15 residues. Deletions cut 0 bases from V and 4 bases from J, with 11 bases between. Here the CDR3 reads CASSLTGQPADTQYF. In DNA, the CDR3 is TGTGCCAGCAGCTTAACCGGCCAACCGGCAGATACGCAGTATTTT.

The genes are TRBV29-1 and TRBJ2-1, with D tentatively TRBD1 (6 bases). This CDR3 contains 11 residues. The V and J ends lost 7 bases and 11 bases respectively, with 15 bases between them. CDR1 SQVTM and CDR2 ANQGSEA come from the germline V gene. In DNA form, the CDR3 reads TGCAGCGGTGGAGAGGGGGAAAAGCAGTTCTTC. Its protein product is CSGGEGEKQFF.

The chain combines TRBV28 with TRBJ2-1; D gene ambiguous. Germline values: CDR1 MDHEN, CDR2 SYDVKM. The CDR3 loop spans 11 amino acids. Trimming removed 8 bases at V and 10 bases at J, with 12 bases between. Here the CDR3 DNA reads TGTGCCAGCGGGCTTGTTGGGGAGCAGTTCTTC. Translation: CASGLVGEQFF.

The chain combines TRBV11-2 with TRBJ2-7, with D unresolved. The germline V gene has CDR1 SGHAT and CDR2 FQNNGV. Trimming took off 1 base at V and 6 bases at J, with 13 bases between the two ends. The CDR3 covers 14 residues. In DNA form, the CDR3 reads TGTGCCAGCAGCTTAGCTGTGGGGTTGGGCGAGCAGTACTTC. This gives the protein CASSLAVGLGEQYF.

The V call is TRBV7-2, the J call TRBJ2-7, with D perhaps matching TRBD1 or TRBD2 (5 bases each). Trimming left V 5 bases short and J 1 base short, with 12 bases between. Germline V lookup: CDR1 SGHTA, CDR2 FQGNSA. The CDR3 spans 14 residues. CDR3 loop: CASSPGTVSYEQYF. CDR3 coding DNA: TGTGCCAGCAGCCCAGGGACCGTGTCCTACGAGCAGTACTTC.

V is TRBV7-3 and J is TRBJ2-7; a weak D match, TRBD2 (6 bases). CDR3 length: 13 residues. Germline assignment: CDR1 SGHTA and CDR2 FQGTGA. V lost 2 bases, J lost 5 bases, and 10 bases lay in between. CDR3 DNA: TGTGCCAGCAGCTTAGGGACTTCCCACGAGCAGTACTTC. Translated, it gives CASSLGTSHEQYF.

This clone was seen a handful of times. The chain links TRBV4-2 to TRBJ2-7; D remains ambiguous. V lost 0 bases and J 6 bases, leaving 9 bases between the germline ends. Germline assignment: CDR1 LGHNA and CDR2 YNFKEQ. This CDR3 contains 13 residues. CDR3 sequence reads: CASSQEWGREQYF. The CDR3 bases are TGTGCCAGCAGCCAAGAATGGGGTCGCGAGCAGTACTTC.

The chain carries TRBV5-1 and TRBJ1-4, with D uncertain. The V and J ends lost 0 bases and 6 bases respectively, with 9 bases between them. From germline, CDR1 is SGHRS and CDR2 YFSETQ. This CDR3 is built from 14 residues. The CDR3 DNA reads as TGCGCCAGCAGCTTGGGGAGGATGGATGAAAAACTGTTTTTT. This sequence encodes CASSLGRMDEKLFF. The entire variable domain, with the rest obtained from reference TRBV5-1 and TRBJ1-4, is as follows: KAGVTQTPRYLIKTRGQQVTLSCSPISGHRSVSWYQQTPGQGLQFLFEYFSETQRNKGNFPGRFSGRQFSNSRSEMNVSTLELGDSALYLCASSLGRMDEKLFFGSGTQLSVL.

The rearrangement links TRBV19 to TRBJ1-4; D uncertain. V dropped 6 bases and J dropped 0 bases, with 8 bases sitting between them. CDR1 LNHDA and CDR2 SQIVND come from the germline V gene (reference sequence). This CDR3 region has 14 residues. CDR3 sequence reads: CASSYSATNEKLFF. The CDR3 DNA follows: TGTGCCAGTAGCTACAGTGCAACTAATGAAAAACTGTTTTTT.

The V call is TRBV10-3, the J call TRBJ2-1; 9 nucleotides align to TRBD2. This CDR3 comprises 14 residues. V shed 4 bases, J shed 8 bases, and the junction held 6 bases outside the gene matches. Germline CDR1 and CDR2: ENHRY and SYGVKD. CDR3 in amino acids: CAISGGLAPDEQFF. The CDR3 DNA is TGTGCCATCAGTGGGGGACTAGCCCCCGATGAGCAGTTCTTC.

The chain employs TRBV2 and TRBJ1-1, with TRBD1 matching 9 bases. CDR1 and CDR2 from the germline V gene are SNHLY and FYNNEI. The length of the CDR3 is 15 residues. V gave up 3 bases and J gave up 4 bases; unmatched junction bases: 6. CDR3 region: CASSDHRGHGTEAFF. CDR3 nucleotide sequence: TGTGCCAGCAGTGACCACAGGGGGCACGGCACTGAAGCTTTCTTT.

CDR3 sequence reads: CASSLGPNTGELFF. The CDR3 bases are TGCGCCAGCAGCTTGGGGCCGAACACCGGGGAGCTGTTTTTT. This sequence joins TRBV5-1 and TRBJ2-2, with no clear D. This CDR3 spans 14 amino acids. V shed 0 bases and J shed 0 bases, with 3 bases lying between them. Germline lookup yields CDR1 SGHRS and CDR2 YFSETQ.

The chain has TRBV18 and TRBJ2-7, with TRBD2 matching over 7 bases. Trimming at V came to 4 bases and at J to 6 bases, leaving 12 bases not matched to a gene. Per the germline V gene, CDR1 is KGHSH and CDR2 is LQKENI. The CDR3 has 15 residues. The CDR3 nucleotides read TGTGCCAGCTCACGAAGCGGGACCGGGCCGGGCGAGCAGTACTTC. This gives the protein CASSRSGTGPGEQYF.

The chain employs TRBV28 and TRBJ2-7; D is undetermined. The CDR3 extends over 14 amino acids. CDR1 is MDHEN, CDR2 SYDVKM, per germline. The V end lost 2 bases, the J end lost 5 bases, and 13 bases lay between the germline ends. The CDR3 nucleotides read TGTGCCAGCAGTTTAGGCAGGAGTCATGACGAGCAGTACTTC. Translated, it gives CASSLGRSHDEQYF.

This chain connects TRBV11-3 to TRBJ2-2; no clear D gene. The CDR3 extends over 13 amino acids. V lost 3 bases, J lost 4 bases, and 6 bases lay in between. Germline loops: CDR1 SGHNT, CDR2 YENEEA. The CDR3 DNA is TGTGCCAGCAGCTTCGAGATCACCGGGGAGCTGTTTTTT. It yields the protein CASSFEITGELFF.